This T cell receptor (beta chain) was retrieved from a study of a mutant IDH1 vaccine in newly diagnosed glioma. Study as a whole: Weeks 1, 3, 5, 7, 11, 15, 19 and 23 were when patients received their eight vaccinations. The study started vaccination 4-6 weeks after radiotherapy alone, or with temozolomide cycles. Study-wide results and caveats: Pseudoprogression appears to have had no connection to changes in top peripheral T cell clonotypes.

To note about this clone: Antigen specificity is unknown.

There are 19 residues in the CDR3. Per the germline V gene, CDR1 is SGHAT and CDR2 is FQNNGV. After removal of 3 bases from V and 0 bases from J, the junction contained 11 bases not matched to a gene. Time point meaning: week 5, during vaccination. Every single dose of the vaccine, 300 ug of mutant IDH1 20-mer peptide, came with topical imiquimod. New WHO grade 3 or 4 astrocytomas that were IDH1-mutant and ATRX-lost had been found in donors. Measured with immunoSEQ multiplex PCR; TCRdb has only the in-frame clones, and not every one. The sample lists around 36,000 clones, 91% occurring once. The specimen comprised PBMCs, sampled from a glioma patient whose treatment included an IDH1 peptide vaccine. The J gene is TRBJ2-2, the V gene TRBV11-2; TRBD2 matches at 9 bases. This receptor was identified in a man over 45 with glioma. The CDR3 sequence: CASSFLVGLAPANTGELFF. The CDR3 DNA is TGTGCCAGCAGCTTCCTAGTTGGACTAGCGCCAGCGAACACCGGGGAGCTGTTTTTT.